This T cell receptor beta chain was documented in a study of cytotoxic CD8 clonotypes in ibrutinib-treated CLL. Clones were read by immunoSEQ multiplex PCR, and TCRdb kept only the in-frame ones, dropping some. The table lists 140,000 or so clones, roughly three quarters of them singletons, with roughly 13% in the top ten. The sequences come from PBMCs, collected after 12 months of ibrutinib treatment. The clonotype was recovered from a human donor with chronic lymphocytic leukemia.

The chain's CDR3 is CASSYHRQKPSPYLNTEAFF. The CDR3 coding sequence is TGCGCCAGCAGCTACCATCGACAGAAGCCTTCTCCATACTTGAACACTGAAGCTTTCTTT. The rearrangement joins TRBV5-1 to TRBJ1-1, with a possible D match to TRBD1 (5 bases). V was cut by 3 bases and J by 0 bases, with 27 bases left in between. Per germline, CDR1 SGHRS and CDR2 YFSETQ. The CDR3 extends over 20 amino acids.